This T cell receptor (beta chain) appears in the sequencing data of a study of blood T cell repertoires in COVID-19. Per the study methods: Scientists estimated how many nucleated cells there were by amplifying reference gene primers. Repertoires were generated with immunoSEQ multiplex PCR, while TCRdb's copy carries only in-frame clones and drops some. V, J and clone size are those of that table, while D and trimming were read from the DNA. This sample has hundreds of thousands of clones, with roughly nine tenths found just once. Germline CDR1 reads SGHTS; CDR2 reads YDEGEE. The CDR3 has 16 residues. Trimming removed 0 bases at V and 0 bases at J, with 10 bases between. This clone occurred once.

The sample comprised PBMCs or T cells enriched from blood (not recorded which). This sequence originates from a man aged 18 to 29 who had recovered from COVID-19. The chain uses TRBV5-8 and TRBJ2-1; D gene ambiguous. The CDR3 loop is CASSLELPSSYNEQFF. The CDR3 region has the DNA TGTGCCAGCAGCTTGGAACTGCCGAGCTCCTACAATGAGCAGTTCTTC.